Each of the 30 T cell receptor beta chains below was sequenced from the same sample in a study of blood T cells in healthy people across ages. Primed by a sample-barcoded 5' primer and a J-beta primer mix, a second PCR proceeded for 7 to 11 cycles. MiXCR, applied by TCRdb to the 5' RACE reads, yields one record per CDR3 protein. The table shows more than 800,000 distinct CDR3 sequences, with under 45% occurring only once. The sequenced material came from blood. The receptors here all came from a woman aged 55-75 years in good health.

This sequence joins TRBV7-6 and TRBJ2-7; TRBD2 agrees at 11 bases. Germline-derived CDR1 and CDR2 are SGHVS and FNYEAQ. Trimming at V came to 5 bases and at J to 0 bases, leaving 12 bases not matched to a gene. The CDR3 totals 18 residues. The CDR3 region has the DNA TGTGCCAGCAGCCGAGGGACTAGCGGAGACCAACGCTCCTACGAGCAGTACTTC. Translation gives CASSRGTSGDQRSYEQYF.

The chain combines TRBV5-1 with TRBJ2-4; TRBD2 agrees at 7 bases. CDR1 and CDR2 from the germline V gene are SGHRS and YFSETQ. The V gene end was trimmed by 1 base and the J gene end by 8 bases; junction bases not matched to a gene: 15. The CDR3 contains 17 residues. The CDR3 DNA reads TGCGCCAGCAGCTTGCTAGGGGTGGGAGGGCCCGGAGACATTCAGTACTTC. Its translation: CASSLLGVGGPGDIQYF.

In its sample, this clonotype was seen a few times. The V gene is TRBV6-2 or TRBV6-3, the J gene TRBJ2-7; D possibly corresponds to TRBD2 (5 bases). CDR3 length: 11 amino acids. V gave up 11 bases and J gave up 3 bases, with 11 bases separating them. Germline V gives CDR1 MNHEY, CDR2 SVGEGT. In DNA, the CDR3 is TGTGCCGTGGGAGAGCTCTACGAGCAGTACTTC. Its translation is CAVGELYEQYF.

The chain uses TRBV24-1 and TRBJ1-2; D is unclear. The CDR3 consists of 14 residues. Trimming stripped 2 bases from V and 4 bases from J, with 10 bases between. Germline CDR1 is KGHDR and CDR2 is SFDVKD. The CDR3, as DNA: TGTGCCACCAGTGATTACGGACGGACCTATGGCTACACCTTC. It codes for CATSDYGRTYGYTF.

This clonotype was seen at least ten times. The chain uses TRBV10-3 and TRBJ2-3, with TRBD1 as a possible D gene (6 bases). Germline lookup yields CDR1 ENHRY and CDR2 SYGVKD. With 9 bases removed from V and 0 bases from J, the gap between germline ends came to 19 bases. This CDR3 has 16 residues. The CDR3 coding sequence is TGTGCCATTCTTAACCCGGACAGAGCTAGCACAGATACGCAGTATTTT. Protein: CAILNPDRASTDTQYF.

In its sample, this clonotype was seen once. The chain employs TRBV20-1 and TRBJ2-2; D tentatively fits TRBD1 or TRBD2 (6 bases each). The germline CDR1 and CDR2 sequences are DFQATT and SNEGSKA (reference sequence). Trimming removed 1 base from V and 3 bases from J, with 12 bases in between. The CDR3 is 15 residues long. The CDR3 sequence: CSARVRRGDTGELFF. The CDR3 DNA sequence: TGCAGTGCTAGAGTTCGGAGGGGGGACACCGGGGAGCTGTTTTTT.

This chain links TRBV27 with TRBJ2-7; D is possibly TRBD2 (5 bases). Germline V lookup: CDR1 MNHEY, CDR2 SMNVEV (reference sequence). This CDR3 contains 12 residues. V was pared by 9 bases and J by 7 bases, with 16 bases between. The CDR3 loop reads CASLSGYNEQYF. The CDR3 DNA reads as TGTGCCAGTCTATCGGGGTACAATGAGCAGTACTTC.

V and J are TRBV6-5 and TRBJ2-1; 11 nucleotides match TRBD2. This CDR3 region has 16 residues. The germline CDR1 and CDR2 sequences are MNHEY and SVGAGI. With V trimmed by 1 base and J by 7 bases, 6 bases remained unmatched. In DNA form, the CDR3 reads TGTGCCAGCAGTTACTGGGCTAGCGGGAGGTTAAATGAGCAGTTCTTC. Amino acid sequence: CASSYWASGRLNEQFF.

J is TRBJ2-3 and V is TRBV2; D call uncertain. Germline V gene sequence: CDR1 SNHLY, CDR2 FYNNEI. CDR3 length: 14 amino acids. Between the trimmed V and J ends, which lost 2 bases and 5 bases, there was a span of 11 bases. CDR3 sequence (DNA): TGTGCCAGCAGTGAACTTCCGCGACAAGATACGCAGTATTTT. Translation: CASSELPRQDTQYF.

A single count supports this clonotype. The DNA of the CDR3 is TGTGCCAGCAGTTCGTGGGCCACGGAGAACTATGGCTACACCTTC. It encodes CASSSWATENYGYTF. This chain connects TRBV28 to TRBJ1-2; D gene unclear. The CDR3 is 15 residues long. In germline, CDR1 is MDHEN, CDR2 SYDVKM. V lost 4 bases and J lost 2, with 14 bases in between.

This chain uses TRBV9 with TRBJ2-7; TRBD2 matches 13 bases. This CDR3 region has 18 residues. Germline V gene sequence: CDR1 SGDLS, CDR2 YYNGEE. V shed 0 bases and J 0 bases; nucleotides not matched to a gene: 6. In nucleotides, the CDR3 is TGTGCCAGCAGCGTAGGGACTAGCGGGAGCGTTATCTCCTACGAGCAGTACTTC. The encoded protein is CASSVGTSGSVISYEQYF. Based on the CDR3 plus reference TRBV9 and TRBJ2-7, the full variable domain is DSGVTQTPKHLITATGQRVTLRCSPRSGDLSVYWYQQSLDQGLQFLIQYYNGEERAKGNILERFSAQQFPDLHSELNLSSLELGDSALYFCASSVGTSGSVISYEQYFGPGTRLTVT.

The chain links TRBV7-8 to TRBJ2-1, with D hard to call. The DNA end is a closer match to TRBJ2-7, so the J assignment may be wrong. The CDR3 contains 15 residues. Germline CDR1 is SGHVS and CDR2 is FQNEAQ. The CDR3 reads CASSLRVLSYNEQYF. CDR3 DNA sequence: TGTGCCAGCAGCTTAAGGGTTTTATCCTACAATGAGCAGTACTTC.

The chain employs TRBV27 and TRBJ2-5; D might be TRBD1 (6 bases). V lost 5 bases and J 11 bases, leaving 18 bases between the germline ends. CDR3 length equals 13 residues. CDR1 and CDR2 (germline): MNHEY, SMNVEV (reference sequence). CDR3 protein: CASSVRGNPEQYF. The DNA for the CDR3 is TGTGCCAGCAGTGTTAGGGGGAATCCGGAGCAGTACTTC.

Worth noting for this clonotype: A much larger clone sits a single nucleotide away, making a read error possible. This chain joins TRBV12-3 or TRBV12-4 and TRBJ2-5; D is unresolved. Trimming left V 0 bases short and J 11 bases short, with 19 bases between. The CDR3 extends over 15 amino acids. CDR3 sequence reads: CASSLASFGSNEQYF. CDR3 DNA sequence: TGTGCCAGCAGTTTAGCCTCCTTTGGAAGCAATGAGCAGTACTTC.

J is TRBJ2-7 and V is TRBV10-3; 9 bases are a match to TRBD1. Trimming at V came to 0 bases and at J to 4 bases, leaving 10 bases not matched to a gene. Per the germline V gene, CDR1 is ENHRY and CDR2 is SYGVKD. The CDR3 totals 17 residues. This CDR3 is CAISESSAGQGGYEQYF. CDR3 sequence (DNA): TGTGCCATCAGTGAGTCGAGTGCGGGACAGGGTGGTTACGAGCAGTACTTC.

The chain combines TRBV7-2 with TRBJ2-3; 7 bases map to TRBD2. This CDR3 has 16 amino acids. With V trimmed by 2 bases and J by 1 base, 6 bases remained unmatched. The germline CDR1 and CDR2 sequences are SGHTA and FQGNSA. The CDR3 sequence is CASSLWGLKGTDTQYF. CDR3 in DNA: TGTGCCAGCAGCTTATGGGGACTAAAAGGCACAGATACGCAGTATTTT. The variable domain in full, completed from reference TRBV7-2 and TRBJ2-3, reads GAGVSQSPSNKVTEKGKDVELRCDPISGHTALYWYRQSLGQGLEFLIYFQGNSAPDKSGLPSDRFSAERTGGSVSTLTIQRTQQEDSAVYLCASSLWGLKGTDTQYFGPGTRLTVL.

This clonotype has a handful of counts. The J gene is TRBJ2-1, the V gene TRBV7-8; D not resolved. Looked up from germline, CDR1 is SGHVS and CDR2 is FQNEAQ. Trimming removed 4 bases from V and 9 bases from J, with 19 bases in between. The CDR3 contains 15 residues. CDR3 region: CASSSHRGWGGEQFF. The DNA of the CDR3 is TGTGCCAGCAGCTCCCACCGAGGTTGGGGTGGTGAGCAGTTCTTC.

This clonotype was seen only a few times. V usage is TRBV6-2 or TRBV6-3 and J usage is TRBJ1-5; 12 bases are a match to TRBD1. Trimming took 7 bases from V and 3 from J; bases not matched to a gene: 16. The CDR3 covers 19 residues. Germline V gives CDR1 MNHEY, CDR2 SVGEGT. The CDR3 DNA follows: TGTGCCAGCAACGAGATTCGGGACAGGGGGCCTGTCAACAATCAGCCCCAGCATTTT. This gives the protein CASNEIRDRGPVNNQPQHF.

The chain employs TRBV9 and TRBJ2-6; 9 nucleotides agree with TRBD1. This CDR3 has 17 amino acids. V was clipped by 4 bases and J by 1 base; unmatched bases: 6. CDR1 is SGDLS and CDR2 is YYNGEE in the germline V gene. The CDR3 DNA reads as TGTGCCAGCAGCTTACCAGACAGGGGGTCTGGGGCCAACGTCCTGACTTTC. It encodes CASSLPDRGSGANVLTF. The variable domain in full, completed from reference TRBV9 and TRBJ2-6, reads DSGVTQTPKHLITATGQRVTLRCSPRSGDLSVYWYQQSLDQGLQFLIQYYNGEERAKGNILERFSAQQFPDLHSELNLSSLELGDSALYFCASSLPDRGSGANVLTFGAGSRLTVL.

The chain uses TRBV29-1 and TRBJ2-7; TRBD1 matches at 8 bases. Trimming cost V 2 bases and J 2 bases; bases outside gene matches: 11. CDR1 is SQVTM, CDR2 ANQGSEA, per germline. The CDR3 has 16 amino acids. In DNA form, the CDR3 reads TGCAGCGTTGAAACTTCAGACAGGGGAATCCCCTACGAGCAGTACTTC. Protein: CSVETSDRGIPYEQYF.

This clonotype was detected only a few times. V is TRBV28 and J is TRBJ2-5; D remains ambiguous. The CDR3 has 11 amino acids. CDR1 is MDHEN and CDR2 is SYDVKM in the germline V gene. DNA for the CDR3: TGTGGGTATTATAGGCAAGAGACCCAGTACTTC. Translated, it gives CGYYRQETQYF. The variable domain in full, completed from reference TRBV28 and TRBJ2-5, reads DVKVTQSSRYLVKRTGEKVFLECVQDMDHENMFWYRQDPGLGLRLIYFSYDVKMKEKGDIPEGYSVSREKKERFSLILESASTNQTSMYLCGYYRQETQYFGPGTRLLVL.

V gene TRBV20-1 combines with J gene TRBJ2-7; the D is unclear. The end of the DNA fits TRBJ2-5 better, so the J call may be wrong. The CDR3 sequence is 12 residues long. Germline CDR1 reads DFQATT; CDR2 reads SNEGSKA (reference sequence). The CDR3 DNA is TGCAGTGCTAGGTTAGCTGGGCAGACCCAGTACTTC. Translation: CSARLAGQTQYF.

There are a few counts of this clonotype. V and J are TRBV11-3 and TRBJ2-3; 10 bases align to TRBD2. CDR3 size: 18 residues. Looked up from germline, CDR1 is SGHNT and CDR2 is YENEEA. J gave up 0 bases and V 2 bases, and 8 bases lay outside the gene matches. CDR3 protein: CASSLRVAGGPSTDTQYF. CDR3 sequence (DNA): TGTGCCAGCAGCTTAAGGGTAGCGGGAGGACCTAGCACAGATACGCAGTATTTT.

The V call is TRBV28, the J call TRBJ2-5; 7 bases fit TRBD1. With V trimmed by 7 bases and J by 3 bases, 14 bases remained unmatched. Germline CDR1 is MDHEN and CDR2 is SYDVKM. This CDR3 has 16 amino acids. The CDR3 protein is CASTQAHRGWEETQYF. The CDR3 DNA reads TGTGCCAGCACCCAAGCCCACAGGGGTTGGGAAGAGACCCAGTACTTC.

The chain joins TRBV27 to TRBJ2-5; 9 bases align to TRBD2. Germline V gene sequence: CDR1 MNHEY, CDR2 SMNVEV (reference sequence). The CDR3 is 16 amino acids. Trimming cost V 6 bases and J 5 bases; bases outside gene matches: 13. The CDR3 loop is CASSYSRTSASETQYF. CDR3 DNA sequence: TGTGCCAGCAGCTATAGCAGGACTAGCGCTTCGGAGACCCAGTACTTC.

About this clonotype: This sequence may be a read error, since a much larger clone differs from it by one base. The CDR3 DNA is TGCGCCAGCAGCCGACAACTCCAACAGGGCTCCCTTTCCTACGAGCAGTACTTC. Protein: CASSRQLQQGSLSYEQYF. The chain joins TRBV4-1 to TRBJ2-7, with TRBD1 as a possible D gene (6 bases). CDR1 and CDR2 (germline): MGHRA, YSYEKL. Between the trimmed V and J ends, which lost 4 bases and 1 base, there was a span of 23 bases. This CDR3 is built from 18 residues.

This clonotype was detected a few times. J is TRBJ2-7 and V is TRBV5-1; D gene unclear. Per the germline V gene, CDR1 is SGHRS and CDR2 is YFSETQ. This CDR3 is built from 13 residues. The germline V and J ends were trimmed by 4 bases and 1 base, with 9 bases remaining between them. The CDR3 DNA follows: TGCGCCAGCAGCCCCCAACAATCCTACGAGCAGTACTTC. It is translated as CASSPQQSYEQYF.

The rearrangement links TRBV6-1 to TRBJ2-3; the match to TRBD2 covers 10 bases. Trimming took 2 bases from V and 9 from J; bases not matched to a gene: 5. Germline V lookup: CDR1 MNHNS, CDR2 SASEGT. CDR3 length equals 14 residues. In nucleotides, the CDR3 is TGTGCCAGCAGTGAACTAGCGGGAGAGGCAACGCAGTATTTT. Translating it yields CASSELAGEATQYF.

A word on this clonotype: An end of the junction does not agree with germline; a read error may underlie this. Written as DNA, the CDR3 is TGTGCCTGCAGCCGTCGGCGGGTGAAGACCCAGTACTTC. Amino acids: CACSRRRVKTQYF. The V gene is TRBV12-3 or TRBV12-4, the J gene TRBJ2-4; possible D gene TRBD2, 5 bases. The J call may be incorrect, as the DNA end agrees better with TRBJ2-5. The CDR3 length is 13 residues.

This clonotype occurred a few times. The CDR3 spells CASSSPFSTRNPYEQYF. The CDR3 bases are TGTGCCAGCAGTTCCCCCTTCTCGACTCGTAACCCCTACGAGCAGTACTTC. The chain carries TRBV6-6 and TRBJ2-7, with D unresolved. Germline V gene sequence: CDR1 MNHNY, CDR2 SVGAGI (reference sequence). CDR3 length: 17 amino acids. Trimming removed 4 bases from V and 2 bases from J, with 21 bases in between.